Listed below are T cell receptor beta chains from one sample, sequenced in a study of T cell changes during pregnancy in multiple sclerosis. The protocol was immunoSEQ multiplex PCR, while the TCRdb copy is restricted to in-frame clones and leaves out a portion. The data contain about 67,000 clones, roughly 90% of them singletons. Specimen: peripheral blood, collected in the second trimester of pregnancy. These TCRs come from a female donor with multiple sclerosis, enrolled in a pregnancy study. CDR3s leave out the opening cysteine and the closing phenylalanine or tryptophan. The order of the fields is D gene, V gene, CDR3 protein. D genes are given only for firm matches.

d_gene: NA; v_gene: TRBV6-6; CDR3aa: ASTGGSGNTIY
d_gene: TRBD2; v_gene: TRBV7-9; CDR3aa: ASSRGIQTSGRVEQY
d_gene: NA; v_gene: TRBV9; CDR3aa: ASSSGIDTGELF
d_gene: TRBD2; v_gene: TRBV5-4; CDR3aa: ASSLAAGGYNEQF
d_gene: NA; v_gene: TRBV30; CDR3aa: AWNTGLNQPQH
d_gene: TRBD1; v_gene: TRBV4-1; CDR3aa: ASSQPSNPIGQGTDTQY
d_gene: NA; v_gene: TRBV25-1; CDR3aa: ASTGDTGGYT
d_gene: TRBD2; v_gene: TRBV30; CDR3aa: AWGPLAGATDTQY
d_gene: NA; v_gene: TRBV7-2; CDR3aa: ASSLMTTARETQY
d_gene: NA; v_gene: TRBV2; CDR3aa: ASSPDLWGAEAF
d_gene: NA; v_gene: TRBV7-2; CDR3aa: ASSPQGIDTQY
d_gene: TRBD1; v_gene: TRBV6-1; CDR3aa: ASRSTGPYGYT
d_gene: TRBD1; v_gene: TRBV7-6; CDR3aa: ASSLVGGTGTSQPQH
d_gene: TRBD1; v_gene: TRBV6-5; CDR3aa: ASSYSKAGGGNTIY
d_gene: NA; v_gene: TRBV7-2; CDR3aa: ASSFPRSTHNEAF
d_gene: TRBD2; v_gene: TRBV6-1; CDR3aa: ASSEVVSGGIPYEQY
d_gene: TRBD1; v_gene: TRBV5-1; CDR3aa: ASSLTGDITGELF
d_gene: NA; v_gene: TRBV5-1; CDR3aa: ASMGQTNTGELF
d_gene: NA; v_gene: TRBV5-5; CDR3aa: ASSLQGGDLKAF
d_gene: NA; v_gene: TRBV7-2; CDR3aa: ASSPQTTGSYEQY
d_gene: TRBD1; v_gene: TRBV11-2; CDR3aa: ASSPGQGAGGDYEQY
d_gene: TRBD1; v_gene: TRBV11-3; CDR3aa: ASSAGTGTLNEQF
d_gene: NA; v_gene: TRBV5-1; CDR3aa: ASQTTTGWSTDTQY
d_gene: TRBD1; v_gene: TRBV7-6; CDR3aa: ASSSTGGWSTEAF
d_gene: NA; v_gene: TRBV11-2; CDR3aa: ASSLEAGLSNQPQH
d_gene: NA; v_gene: TRBV5-4; CDR3aa: ASRPKPGQETQY
d_gene: TRBD1; v_gene: TRBV10-3; CDR3aa: AISEPVRDRVYSPLH
d_gene: NA; v_gene: TRBV19; CDR3aa: ASSISGNQRYEQY
d_gene: NA; v_gene: TRBV30; CDR3aa: AWGRQTTNEKLF
d_gene: NA; v_gene: TRBV2; CDR3aa: ASRGTSGNQPQH
d_gene: TRBD1; v_gene: TRBV29-1; CDR3aa: SAAGTGEFEQY
d_gene: NA; v_gene: TRBV2; CDR3aa: AIHPQGGNEQY
d_gene: NA; v_gene: TRBV9; CDR3aa: ASSPLMGRGNTEAF
d_gene: TRBD2; v_gene: TRBV11-3; CDR3aa: ASSSGLEPNEQF
d_gene: NA; v_gene: TRBV5-1; CDR3aa: ASSTVAAHEQF